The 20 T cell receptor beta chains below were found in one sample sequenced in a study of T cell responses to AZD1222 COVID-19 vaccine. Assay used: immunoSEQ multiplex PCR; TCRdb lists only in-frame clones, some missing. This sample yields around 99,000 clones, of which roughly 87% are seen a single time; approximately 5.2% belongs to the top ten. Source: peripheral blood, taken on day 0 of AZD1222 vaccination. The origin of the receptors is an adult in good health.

The CDR3 DNA reads TGTGCCAGCAGACCAGAACAGGGTATTGTCGAGCAGTACTTC. It yields the protein CASRPEQGIVEQYF. The rearrangement joins TRBV28 to TRBJ2-7; a possible D gene is TRBD1 (6 bases). Per the germline V gene, CDR1 is MDHEN and CDR2 is SYDVKM. The CDR3 has 14 amino acids. The ends were cut back, 6 bases at V and 6 bases at J, with 18 bases in the middle.

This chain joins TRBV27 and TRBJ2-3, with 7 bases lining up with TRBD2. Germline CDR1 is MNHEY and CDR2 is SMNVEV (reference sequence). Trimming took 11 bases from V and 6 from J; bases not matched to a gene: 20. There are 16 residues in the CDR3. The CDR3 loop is CASAAGVTSVTDTQYF. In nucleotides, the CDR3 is TGTGCCTCAGCAGCAGGTGTAACTAGCGTTACGGATACGCAGTATTTT.

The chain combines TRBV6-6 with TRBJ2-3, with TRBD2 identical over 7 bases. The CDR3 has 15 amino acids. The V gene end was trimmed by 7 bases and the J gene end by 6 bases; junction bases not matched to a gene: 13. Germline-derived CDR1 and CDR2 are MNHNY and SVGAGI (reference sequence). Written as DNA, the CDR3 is TGTGCCAGCAACCCGGGGGGAGCGGGGCGGGATACGCAGTATTTT. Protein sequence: CASNPGGAGRDTQYF.

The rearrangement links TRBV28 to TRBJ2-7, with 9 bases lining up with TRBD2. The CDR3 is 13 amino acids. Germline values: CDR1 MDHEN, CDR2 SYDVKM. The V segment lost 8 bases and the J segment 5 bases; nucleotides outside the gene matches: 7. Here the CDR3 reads CASSGTSFDEQYF. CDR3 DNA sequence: TGTGCCAGCTCCGGGACTAGCTTCGACGAGCAGTACTTC.

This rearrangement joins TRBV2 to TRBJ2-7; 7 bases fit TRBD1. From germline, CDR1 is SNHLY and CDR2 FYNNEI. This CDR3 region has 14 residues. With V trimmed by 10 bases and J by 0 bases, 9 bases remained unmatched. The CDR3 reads CATWAGTASYEQYF. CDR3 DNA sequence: TGTGCCACCTGGGCCGGGACAGCCTCCTACGAGCAGTACTTC.

The CDR3, as DNA: TGTGCCAGCAGCTTTGGGTCTACGTCCCTCTCCTACGAGCAGTACTTC. This sequence encodes CASSFGSTSLSYEQYF. This chain uses TRBV7-2 with TRBJ2-7; D not resolved. This CDR3 region has 16 residues. The germline CDR1 and CDR2 sequences are SGHTA and FQGNSA. V was shortened by 3 bases and J by 0 bases, with 15 bases between the two germline ends.

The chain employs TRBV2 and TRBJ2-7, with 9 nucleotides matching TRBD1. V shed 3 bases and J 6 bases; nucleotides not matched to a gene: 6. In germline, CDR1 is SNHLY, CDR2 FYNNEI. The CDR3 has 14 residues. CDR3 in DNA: TGTGCCAGCAGTGATTTGACAGGGGGAACCGAGCAGTACTTC. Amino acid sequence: CASSDLTGGTEQYF.

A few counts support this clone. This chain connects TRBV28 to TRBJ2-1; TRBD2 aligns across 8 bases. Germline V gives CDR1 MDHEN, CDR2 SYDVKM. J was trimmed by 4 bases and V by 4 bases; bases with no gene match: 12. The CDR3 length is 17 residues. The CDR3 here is CASSSAGTSGIYNEQFF. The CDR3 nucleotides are TGTGCCAGCAGTTCGGCCGGTACTAGCGGCATTTACAATGAGCAGTTCTTC.

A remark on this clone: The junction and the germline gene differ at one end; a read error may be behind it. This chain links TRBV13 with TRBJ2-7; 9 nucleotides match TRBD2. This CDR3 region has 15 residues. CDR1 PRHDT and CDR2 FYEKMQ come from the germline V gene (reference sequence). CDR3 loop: CARSFRAGGSYEQYF. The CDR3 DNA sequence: TGTGCCCGCAGCTTTCGGGCGGGGGGGAGCTACGAGCAGTACTTC.

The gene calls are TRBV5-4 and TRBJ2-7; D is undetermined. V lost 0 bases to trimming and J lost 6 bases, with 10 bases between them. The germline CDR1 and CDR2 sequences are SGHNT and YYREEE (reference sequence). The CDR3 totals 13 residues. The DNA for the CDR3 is TGTGCCAGCAGCTTGGTCTTGGATTCCGAGCAGTACTTC. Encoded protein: CASSLVLDSEQYF.

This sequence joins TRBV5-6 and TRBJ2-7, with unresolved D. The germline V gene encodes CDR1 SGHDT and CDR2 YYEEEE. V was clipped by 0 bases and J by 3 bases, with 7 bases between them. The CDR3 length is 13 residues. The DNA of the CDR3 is TGTGCCAGCAGCTTGGGAGGCGGCTACGAGCAGTACTTC. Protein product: CASSLGGGYEQYF.

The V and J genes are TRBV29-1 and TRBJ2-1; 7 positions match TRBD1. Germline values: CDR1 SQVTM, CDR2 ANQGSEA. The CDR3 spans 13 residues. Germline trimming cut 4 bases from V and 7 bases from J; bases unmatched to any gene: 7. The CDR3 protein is CSVVTGVVNEQFF. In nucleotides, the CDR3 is TGCAGCGTTGTCACAGGGGTAGTGAATGAGCAGTTCTTC.

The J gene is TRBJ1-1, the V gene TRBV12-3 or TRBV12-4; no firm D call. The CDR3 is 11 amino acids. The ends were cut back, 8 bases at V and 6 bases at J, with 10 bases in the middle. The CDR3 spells CASGVGAEAFF. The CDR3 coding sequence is TGTGCCAGCGGGGTTGGCGCTGAAGCTTTCTTT.

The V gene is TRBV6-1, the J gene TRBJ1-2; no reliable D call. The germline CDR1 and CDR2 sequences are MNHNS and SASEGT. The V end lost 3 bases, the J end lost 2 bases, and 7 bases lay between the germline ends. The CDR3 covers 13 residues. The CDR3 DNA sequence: TGTGCCAGCAGTGAGACACGAAACTATGGCTACACCTTC. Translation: CASSETRNYGYTF.

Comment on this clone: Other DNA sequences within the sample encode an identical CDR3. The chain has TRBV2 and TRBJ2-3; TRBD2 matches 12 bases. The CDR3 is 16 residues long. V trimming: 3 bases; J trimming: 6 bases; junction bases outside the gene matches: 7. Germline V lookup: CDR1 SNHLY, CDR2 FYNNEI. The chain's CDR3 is CASSELAGGPGDTQYF. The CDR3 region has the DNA TGTGCCAGCAGTGAGCTAGCGGGGGGGCCGGGGGATACGCAGTATTTT.

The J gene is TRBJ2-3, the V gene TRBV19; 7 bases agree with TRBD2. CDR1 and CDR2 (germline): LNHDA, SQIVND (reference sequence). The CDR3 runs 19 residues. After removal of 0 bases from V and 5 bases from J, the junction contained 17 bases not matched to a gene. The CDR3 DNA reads TGTGCCAGTAGTATAGATACCCGGCGAGGGGAGGGCCAAGGAGATACGCAGTATTTT. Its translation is CASSIDTRRGEGQGDTQYF. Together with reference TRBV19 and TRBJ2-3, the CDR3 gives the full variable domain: DGGITQSPKYLFRKEGQNVTLSCEQNLNHDAMYWYRQDPGQGLRLIYYSQIVNDFQKGDIAEGYSVSREKKESFPLTVTSAQKNPTAFYLCASSIDTRRGEGQGDTQYFGPGTRLTVL.

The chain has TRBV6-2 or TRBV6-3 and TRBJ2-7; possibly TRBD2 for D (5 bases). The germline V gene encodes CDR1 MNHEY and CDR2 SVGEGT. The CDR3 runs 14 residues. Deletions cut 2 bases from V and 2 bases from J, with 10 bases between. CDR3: CASSYPRGTYEQYF. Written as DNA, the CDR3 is TGTGCCAGCAGTTACCCTCGAGGGACCTACGAGCAGTACTTC.

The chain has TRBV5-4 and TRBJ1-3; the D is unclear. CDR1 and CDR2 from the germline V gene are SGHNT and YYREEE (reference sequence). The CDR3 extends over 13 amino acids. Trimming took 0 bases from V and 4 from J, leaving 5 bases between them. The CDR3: CASSLGEGNTIYF. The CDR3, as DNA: TGTGCCAGCAGCTTGGGCGAGGGAAACACCATATATTTT. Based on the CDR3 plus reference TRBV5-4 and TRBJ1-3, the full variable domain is ETGVTQSPTHLIKTRGQQVTLRCSSQSGHNTVSWYQQALGQGPQFIFQYYREEENGRGNFPPRFSGLQFPNYSSELNVNALELDDSALYLCASSLGEGNTIYFGEGSWLTVV.

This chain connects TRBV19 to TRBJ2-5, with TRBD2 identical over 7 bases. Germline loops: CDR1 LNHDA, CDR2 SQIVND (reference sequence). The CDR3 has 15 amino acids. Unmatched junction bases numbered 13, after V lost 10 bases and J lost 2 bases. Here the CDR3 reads CATSGASGVQETQYF. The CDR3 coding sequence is TGTGCCACCTCTGGGGCCAGCGGGGTACAAGAGACCCAGTACTTC. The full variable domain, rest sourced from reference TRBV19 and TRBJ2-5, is DGGITQSPKYLFRKEGQNVTLSCEQNLNHDAMYWYRQDPGQGLRLIYYSQIVNDFQKGDIAEGYSVSREKKESFPLTVTSAQKNPTAFYLCATSGASGVQETQYFGPGTRLLVL.

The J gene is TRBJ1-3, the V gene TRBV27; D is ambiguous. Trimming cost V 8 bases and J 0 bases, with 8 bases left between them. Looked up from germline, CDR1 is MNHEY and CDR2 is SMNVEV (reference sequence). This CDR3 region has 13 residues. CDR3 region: CASAQYSGNTIYF. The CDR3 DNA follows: TGTGCCAGCGCACAGTACTCTGGAAACACCATATATTTT.